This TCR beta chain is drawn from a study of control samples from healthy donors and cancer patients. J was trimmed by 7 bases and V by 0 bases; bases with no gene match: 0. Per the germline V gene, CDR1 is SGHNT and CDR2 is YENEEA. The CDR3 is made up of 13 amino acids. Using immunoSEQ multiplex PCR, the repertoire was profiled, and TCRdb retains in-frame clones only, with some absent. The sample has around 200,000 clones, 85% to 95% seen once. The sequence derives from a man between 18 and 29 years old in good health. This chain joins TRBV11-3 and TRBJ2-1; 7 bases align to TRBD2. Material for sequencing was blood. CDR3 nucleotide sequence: TGTGCCAGCAGCTTAGAGCGGGGGAATGAGCAGTTCTTC. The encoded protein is CASSLERGNEQFF.